This note documents a single T cell receptor beta chain sequence. This clonotype has ten or more counts. Its cognate antigen has yet to be identified. No clone much larger than this one lies a single base away; base qualities are absent. The study was a case-control design nested within a healthcare worker cohort in London, UK, with weekly nasopharyngeal swab PCR tests and blood sampling. Healthcare workers were recruited during the week of the UK lockdown, between 23 and 31 March 2020, and followed weekly for up to about 15 weeks. Receptors were amplified or captured by 5' RACE. The sequencing machine was a NextSeq 500. Unique molecular identifiers were attached to individual cDNA molecules in the TCR library protocol so that sequencing error and PCR bias could be corrected. Both TCR alpha and beta chains were sequenced, and tight co-correlation was observed between alpha and beta sequence abundances in each sample. Processing in the source paper ran as follows. Decombinator V4 was used to perform V gene, J gene and CDR3 annotation of TCR sequences. TCRs were defined as expanded if a significant change between any two time points was detected under a Poisson model with p below 0.0001. Abundances of TCRs were expressed as counts per million after normalisation to the total number of TCRs sequenced in each sample. TRAV1-2 paired with TRAJ12, TRAJ20 or TRAJ33 defined MAIT TCRs, while TRAV10 paired with TRAJ18 defined iNKT TCRs. A search of VDJdb, accessed on 1 November 2021, was run for TCRs annotated to CMV, EBV and SARS-CoV-2, with TCRs annotated for multiple antigens excluded. The public reads were quality trimmed at Q25 with fastp and then assembled into clones with MiXCR by TCRdb, keeping productive beta chains. Identical CDR3 proteins give one entry, which carries the most common genes and DNA. The V and J calls reflect TCRdb's pipeline rather than the authors' work. The sample table holds 70,000 or so distinct CDR3 sequences, of which less than 15% were seen once. The biggest ten clones account for over 1.5% of the sample.

The source of the sample is a study of early T cells in non-severe SARS-CoV-2 infection (dated by TCRdb to the early 2020s). Some background on the complete study: Because TCR sequencing was done on bulk RNA from unsorted whole blood, the alpha and beta chains could not be paired. Summary of the overall study and its limitations: Matching against VDJdb was skewed toward anti-spike CD8 responses, likely underestimated virus-specific expansions, and missed private and CD4 specificities.

Relative to germline, V is 8 bases shorter and J is 4 bases shorter, with 19 bases between their ends. As encoded in the germline V gene, CDR1 is MNHEY while CDR2 is SVGEGT. The CDR3 contains 15 residues, cysteine and phenylalanine counted. Here the CDR3 DNA is all that survives: 45 bases in frame from base 1. The TCR comes from an adult who was a healthcare worker with PCR-confirmed SARS-CoV-2 infection or an uninfected control (not recorded which). Material: whole blood. Recombination joined TRBV6-2 or TRBV6-3 with TRBJ2-3, with no reliable assignment of the D segment. Here is the DNA: TGTGCCAGCTGGTCCATGGAGAAATCGGCAGATACGCAGTATTTT. This codes for CASWSMEKSADTQYF.